This T cell receptor (beta chain) came from a study of T cell responses to AZD1222 COVID-19 vaccine. Findings and caveats of the study: Epitopes outside B.1.351 and B.1.1.7 mutated regions reportedly drew nearly half of spike TCRs. After the peak T cell response, and only then, were repertoires sampled. Only six or seven AZD1222 recipients were seropositive at baseline.

The CDR3 spans 15 residues. Concerning this clone: The antigen remains unidentified.

Investigators merged groups given second doses at roughly 4 or roughly 12 weeks. Assay used: immunoSEQ multiplex PCR; TCRdb lists only in-frame clones, some missing. The sample has some 150,000 clones, around nine tenths seen once. The TCR comes from an adult who received the AZD1222 COVID-19 vaccine. The sample in question was peripheral blood, obtained 28 days after the second AZD1222 dose. The chain recombines TRBV21-1 with TRBJ2-7; the table's TRBD2 call for D was not verified on the DNA. TRBV21-1 is a pseudogene locus. The CDR3 loop is CASSKESLATYEQYF. CDR3 in DNA: TGTGCCAGCAGCAAAGAGTCGCTAGCAACCTACGAGCAGTACTTC.